This passage covers 10 T cell receptor beta chains from one sample sequenced in a study of beta chain features in type 1 diabetes. Every bit of the isolated RNA underwent reverse transcription, so sequencing read expressed TCRB transcripts. Sequencing was performed with immunoSEQ multiplex PCR; in TCRdb, only in-frame clones are kept and a portion is missing. Of 350,000 to 450,000 clones listed, about 15% are singletons. Sequencing was done on a sample of naive CD4+ T cells from blood. Receptors originate from a man under 40 in good health.

This clone has more than one count but fewer than ten. V gene TRBV21-1 combines with J gene TRBJ2-5; the table's D gene call, TRBD2, was not cross checked with the DNA. TRBV21-1 is an annotated pseudogene. The CDR3 is made up of 15 amino acids. The CDR3, as DNA: TGTGCCAGCATCCTAACTAGCGTAGGACGGGAGACCCAGTACTTC. This translates into CASILTSVGRETQYF.

The chain joins TRBV7-2 to TRBJ2-5; either TRBD1 or TRBD2 may fit D (5 bases each). The CDR3 is 15 residues long. Deletions cut 4 bases from V and 2 bases from J, with 14 bases between. CDR1 is SGHTA, CDR2 FQGNSA, per germline. CDR3 region: CASSSTGTSQETQYF. The CDR3 DNA reads TGTGCCAGCAGCTCAACGGGGACGTCGCAAGAGACCCAGTACTTC.

The chain carries TRBV10-3 and TRBJ1-1, with 7 bases lining up with TRBD1. V dropped 4 bases and J dropped 1; count of bases not matched to a gene: 6. This CDR3 is 15 amino acids long. The germline V gene encodes CDR1 ENHRY and CDR2 SYGVKD. This CDR3 is CAISVQGFGNTEAFF. The CDR3 nucleotides are TGTGCCATCAGTGTACAGGGGTTTGGGAACACTGAAGCTTTCTTT.

This clone was seen a few times. This sequence joins TRBV5-1 and TRBJ2-2, with 7 positions matching TRBD1. The CDR3 runs to 16 residues. From germline, CDR1 is SGHRS and CDR2 YFSETQ. Trimming removed 2 bases from V and 1 base from J; junction bases left unmatched: 5. DNA of the CDR3: TGCGCCAGCAGCTTACCGGGACAGATGAACACCGGGGAGCTGTTTTTT. Translated, it gives CASSLPGQMNTGELFF.

The gene calls are TRBV2 and TRBJ2-7, with TRBD1 matching over 8 bases. V lost 5 bases and J lost 1; bases outside the gene matches: 10. Germline V gives CDR1 SNHLY, CDR2 FYNNEI. The CDR3 is 16 amino acids. CDR3 bases: TGTGCCAGCAGTTTCTCCCGGGACAGGTCTTCCTACGAGCAGTACGTC. Its translation is CASSFSRDRSSYEQYV.

This clone has a handful of counts. The chain carries TRBV14 and TRBJ2-1; 9 nucleotides align to TRBD1. The CDR3 length is 16 residues. V was pared by 2 bases and J by 2 bases, with 4 bases of the junction left unmatched. CDR1 SGHDN and CDR2 FVKESK come from the germline V gene. This chain's CDR3 is CASSQRQGGPYNEQFF. The CDR3 nucleotides read TGTGCCAGCAGCCAACGACAGGGGGGCCCCTACAATGAGCAGTTCTTC.

This clone came up a few times. The V gene is TRBV29-1, the J gene TRBJ2-5, with unresolved D. The CDR3 loop spans 12 amino acids. V was pared by 3 bases and J by 7 bases, with 12 bases between. CDR1 and CDR2 from the germline V gene are SQVTM and ANQGSEA. This chain's CDR3 is CSVETVTGTQYF. CDR3 DNA sequence: TGCAGCGTTGAGACGGTAACGGGGACCCAGTACTTC.

This clone was found a few times. One end of the junction is discordant with germline, which a read error may explain. This chain uses TRBV9 with TRBJ2-1, with D perhaps matching TRBD2 (6 bases). The CDR3 is 15 amino acids. The V gene's germline CDR1 is SGDLS and CDR2 YYNGEE. The CDR3 region is CASTVDGSSYNEQFF. The CDR3 DNA reads TGTGCCAGCACCGTAGACGGGAGCTCCTACAATGAGCAGTTCTTC.

This clone has just a few counts. This chain links TRBV14 with TRBJ1-6; 7 bases map to TRBD1. The CDR3 sequence is 14 residues long. Per germline, CDR1 SGHDN and CDR2 FVKESK. Germline trimming cut 5 bases from V and 10 bases from J; bases unmatched to any gene: 8. DNA for the CDR3: TGTGCCAGCAGCGCTAACAGGGGTTTCTCACCCCTCCACTTT. Its translation is CASSANRGFSPLHF.

A few counts support this clone. This chain joins TRBV7-2 and TRBJ2-7, with D perhaps matching TRBD2 (5 bases). The CDR3 runs to 15 residues. In germline, CDR1 is SGHTA, CDR2 FQGNSA. V was pared by 0 bases and J by 2 bases, with 11 bases between. The CDR3: CASSLAGRLPYEQYF. CDR3 nucleotide sequence: TGTGCCAGCAGCTTAGCGGGGAGACTCCCCTACGAGCAGTACTTC.